Following are 12 T cell receptor beta chains from one sample sequenced in a study of blood T cell repertoires in COVID-19. TCRdb's table, derived via immunoSEQ multiplex PCR, lists solely in-frame clones and lacks some. This table has under 200,000 clones, 80% to 90% appearing once. Sequencing used PBMCs or T cells enriched from blood (not recorded which). These receptors were taken from a man between 50 and 59 years old who had recovered from COVID-19.

This clone came up a few times. The genes are TRBV3-1 (or the pseudogene TRBV3-2) and TRBJ1-1, with a possible D match to TRBD1 (5 bases). CDR1 LGHDT and CDR2 YNNKEL come from the germline V gene (reference sequence). The germline V and J ends were trimmed by 6 bases and 7 bases, with 15 bases remaining between them. The CDR3 has 13 residues. The CDR3 sequence: CASRSLPGREAFF. The CDR3 DNA reads TGTGCCAGCAGGTCCCTTCCAGGGCGTGAAGCTTTCTTT.

Comments on this clone: The junction departs from the called germline gene at one end, perhaps through a read error. The chain uses TRBV29-1 and TRBJ1-2; D remains unclear. The CDR3 contains 12 residues. Germline V gives CDR1 SQVTM, CDR2 ANQGSEA. The CDR3, as DNA: TGCAGCGTAGAAGATAGTAAAAATGGCTACACCTTC. This encodes CSVEDSKNGYTF.

The J gene is TRBJ2-7, the V gene TRBV11-2; 8 bases match TRBD2. In germline, CDR1 is SGHAT, CDR2 FQNNGV. This CDR3 comprises 14 residues. The junction had 7 bases not matched to a gene; V was cut back by 5 bases and J by 4 bases. Here the CDR3 reads CASSQVAGFYEQYF. DNA of the CDR3: TGTGCCAGCAGCCAGGTAGCGGGGTTTTACGAGCAGTACTTC.

The chain links TRBV14 to TRBJ1-1, with 9 bases identical to TRBD1. The J segment lost 1 base and the V segment lost 7 bases, leaving 7 bases of the junction unmatched. Germline lookup yields CDR1 SGHDN and CDR2 FVKESK. The CDR3 has 15 amino acids. Here the CDR3 DNA reads TGTGCCAGCACCCGGGACAGGGTCCCGAACACTGAAGCTTTCTTT. Its protein is CASTRDRVPNTEAFF.

This CDR3 reads CASSYRTSGGPTYNEQFF. CDR3 sequence (DNA): TGCGCCAGCAGCTATAGGACTAGCGGGGGGCCAACCTACAATGAGCAGTTCTTC. The V call is TRBV5-1, the J call TRBJ2-1, with 14 bases fitting TRBD2. The germline V gene has CDR1 SGHRS and CDR2 YFSETQ. V lost 3 bases to trimming and J lost 2 bases; unmatched junction nucleotides: 7. The CDR3 runs 18 residues.

The gene calls are TRBV7-2 and TRBJ2-7; D call uncertain. Trimming removed 0 bases at V and 1 base at J, with 4 bases between. Per the germline V gene, CDR1 is SGHTA and CDR2 is FQGNSA. The CDR3 sequence is 13 residues long. CDR3 loop: CASSLARSYEQYF. The DNA for the CDR3 is TGTGCCAGCAGCTTAGCGCGGTCCTACGAGCAGTACTTC.

Of note for this clone: A much more abundant neighbour one base away suggests this may be a read error. V is TRBV27 and J is TRBJ1-1; D might be TRBD1 (6 bases). The germline CDR1 and CDR2 sequences are MNHEY and SMNVEV (reference sequence). The CDR3 is made up of 13 amino acids. Trimming left V 5 bases short and J 0 bases short, with 7 bases between. CDR3 sequence (DNA): TGTGCCAGCAGTCCAGGGGTGAACACTGAAGCTTTCTTT. This codes for CASSPGVNTEAFF.

V usage is TRBV29-1 and J usage is TRBJ2-5, with 7 bases identical to TRBD2. The CDR3 covers 14 residues. After removal of 7 bases from V and 7 bases from J, the junction contained 15 bases not matched to a gene. Looked up from germline, CDR1 is SQVTM and CDR2 is ANQGSEA. This CDR3 is CSGAGFGGFGTQYF. The CDR3 bases are TGCAGCGGGGCTGGGTTCGGGGGGTTTGGGACCCAGTACTTC. Full variable domain (outside the CDR3, taken from reference TRBV29-1 and TRBJ2-5): SAVISQKPSRDICQRGTSLTIQCQVDSQVTMMFWYRQQPGQSLTLIATANQGSEATYESGFVIDKFPISRPNLTFSTLTVSNMSPEDSSIYLCSGAGFGGFGTQYFGPGTRLLVL.

This clone has just a few counts. J is TRBJ1-5 and V is TRBV5-8; TRBD1 matches at 9 bases. CDR1 is SGHTS, CDR2 YDEGEE, per germline. This CDR3 region has 15 residues. After removal of 4 bases from V and 4 bases from J, the junction contained 6 bases not matched to a gene. In DNA form, the CDR3 reads TGTGCCAGCAGCGCCGGGACAGGGAAAAATCAGCCCCAGCATTTT. Translated, it gives CASSAGTGKNQPQHF.

This clone was counted only a few times. The chain joins TRBV27 to TRBJ2-5, with 13 nucleotides matching TRBD2. V lost 2 bases and J lost 1; bases outside the gene matches: 7. CDR3 length equals 18 residues. Germline V gene data show CDR1 as MNHEY and CDR2 as SMNVEV (reference sequence). In nucleotides, the CDR3 is TGTGCCAGCAGTTTACATAGACTAGCGGGGGGCCTCCAAGAGACCCAGTACTTC. This translates into CASSLHRLAGGLQETQYF.

This rearrangement joins TRBV4-2 to TRBJ1-2; D remains ambiguous. Between the trimmed V and J ends, which lost 2 bases and 0 bases, there was a span of 16 bases. Germline CDR1 reads LGHNA; CDR2 reads YNFKEQ. This CDR3 region has 17 residues. CDR3: CASSQTTRELANYGYTF. As DNA, the CDR3 is TGTGCCAGCAGCCAAACCACGCGCGAGTTAGCTAACTATGGCTACACCTTC.

This clone came up once. The V gene is TRBV6-5, the J gene TRBJ2-7; TRBD1 might be the D (7 bases). V was pared by 7 bases and J by 4 bases, with 17 bases between. Per germline, CDR1 MNHEY and CDR2 SVGAGI. The CDR3 totals 14 residues. CDR3 sequence: CASTLGGAGYEQYF. The CDR3 region has the DNA TGTGCCAGCACCCTAGGGGGCGCGGGGTACGAGCAGTACTTC.